Listed below are T cell receptor beta chains from one sample, sequenced in a study of T-cell reconstitution after alpha-beta-depleted transplantation in children. TCRdb reanalysed the PCR reads using MiXCR and keeps one entry per CDR3 protein. The sample includes about 240,000 distinct CDR3 sequences, 12% of them seen just once. The sample here was PBMCs from the stem cell graft donor, taken from the stem cell graft. Receptor source: a human donor who donated a stem cell graft to a child with acute lymphoblastic leukemia. CDR3s leave out the opening cysteine and the closing phenylalanine or tryptophan. Each record gives: V gene, J gene, CDR3 protein.

v_gene: TRBV7-8; j_gene: TRBJ2-3; CDR3aa: ASSLVGSPDTQY
v_gene: TRBV6-1; j_gene: TRBJ2-2; CDR3aa: ASSVLGSGELF
v_gene: TRBV6-1; j_gene: TRBJ2-1; CDR3aa: ASSEELLSYNEQF
v_gene: TRBV29-1; j_gene: TRBJ2-1; CDR3aa: SAVAGGNHNEQF
v_gene: TRBV6-5; j_gene: TRBJ1-3; CDR3aa: ASSSSEFSAAIY
v_gene: TRBV7-2; j_gene: TRBJ2-5; CDR3aa: ASSLLGSQSYQETQY
v_gene: TRBV20-1; j_gene: TRBJ1-2; CDR3aa: SASGGGEDYGYT
v_gene: TRBV5-1; j_gene: TRBJ2-5; CDR3aa: ASSLVPGTYQETQY
v_gene: TRBV4-2; j_gene: TRBJ1-4; CDR3aa: ASSQTGSDEKLF
v_gene: TRBV9; j_gene: TRBJ2-1; CDR3aa: ASSVRPLAGEYNEQF
v_gene: TRBV6-5; j_gene: TRBJ2-1; CDR3aa: ASERGQGADEQF
v_gene: TRBV7-9; j_gene: TRBJ2-1; CDR3aa: ASSYRDYARGEQF
v_gene: TRBV6-2/TRBV6-3; j_gene: TRBJ2-1; CDR3aa: ASSSMLAPYNEQF
v_gene: TRBV20-1; j_gene: TRBJ2-2; CDR3aa: SVFNDGLAGGRTGELF
v_gene: TRBV27; j_gene: TRBJ1-6; CDR3aa: ASRPGQNNSPLH
v_gene: TRBV5-4; j_gene: TRBJ1-4; CDR3aa: ASSETGGSEKLF
v_gene: TRBV12-3/TRBV12-4; j_gene: TRBJ2-6; CDR3aa: ASTLFSSGANVLT
v_gene: TRBV5-5; j_gene: TRBJ2-1; CDR3aa: ASSFRGTQFFEQF